This T cell receptor beta chain stems from a study of radiotherapy plus CTLA-4 blockade in lung cancer. General study findings and limits: Reported findings show early blood T cell clone dynamics, with interferon-beta, best predicted response.

CDR1 SGDLS and CDR2 YYNGEE come from the germline V gene. V was pared by 3 bases and J by 8 bases, with 8 bases between. The CDR3 extends over 12 amino acids. Of note for this clone: The antigen is undetermined.

The data were produced by immunoSEQ multiplex PCR, yet TCRdb's version contains in-frame clones alone and is incomplete. This table holds approximately 85,000 clones, roughly four fifths found once. The sample in question was peripheral blood, obtained from a patient treated with radiotherapy plus ipilimumab. The chain uses TRBV9 and TRBJ2-2; D unresolved. This sequence originates from a human donor with non-small cell lung cancer that progressed on radiotherapy plus ipilimumab. CDR3 DNA sequence: TGTGCCAGCAGCGGCGTCCCAGGGGAGCTGTTTTTT. This sequence encodes CASSGVPGELFF.